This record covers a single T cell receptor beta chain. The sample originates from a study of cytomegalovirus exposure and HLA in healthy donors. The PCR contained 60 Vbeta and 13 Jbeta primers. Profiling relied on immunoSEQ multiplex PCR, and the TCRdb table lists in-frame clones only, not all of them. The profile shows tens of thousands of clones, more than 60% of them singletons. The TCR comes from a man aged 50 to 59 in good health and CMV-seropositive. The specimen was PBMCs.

CDR3 protein: CAWSVRSGRERDTQYF. DNA for the CDR3: TGTGCCTGGAGTGTACGTAGCGGGAGGGAGAGGGATACGCAGTATTTT. The V gene is TRBV30, the J gene TRBJ2-3; TRBD2 matches 11 bases. This CDR3 region has 16 residues. Germline V gene lookup returns CDR1 GTSNPN and CDR2 SVGIG (reference sequence). The ends lost 0 bases at V and 6 bases at J; junction bases unmatched: 8. Supplemented by reference TRBV30 and TRBJ2-3, the full variable domain reads SQTIHQWPATLVQPVGSPLSLECTVEGTSNPNLYWYRQAAGRGLQLLFYSVGIGQISSEVPQNLSASRPQDRQFILSSKKLLLSDSGFYLCAWSVRSGRERDTQYFGPGTRLTVL.